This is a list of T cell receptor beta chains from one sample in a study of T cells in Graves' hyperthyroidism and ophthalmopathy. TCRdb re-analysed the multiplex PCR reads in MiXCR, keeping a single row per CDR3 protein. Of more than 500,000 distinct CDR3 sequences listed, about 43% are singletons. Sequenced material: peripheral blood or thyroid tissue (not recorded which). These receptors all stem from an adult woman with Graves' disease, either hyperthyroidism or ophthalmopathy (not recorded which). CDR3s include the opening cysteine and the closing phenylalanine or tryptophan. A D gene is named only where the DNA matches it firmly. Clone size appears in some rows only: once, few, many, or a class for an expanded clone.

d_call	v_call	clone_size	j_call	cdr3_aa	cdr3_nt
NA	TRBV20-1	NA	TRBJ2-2	CSAPRTGELFF	TGCAGTGCTCCGCGGACAGGGGAGCTGTTTTTT
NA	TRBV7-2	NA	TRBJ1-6	CASSLAEFKSSPLHF	TGTGCCAGCAGCCTAGCAGAGTTTAAGTCTTCACCCCTCCACTTT
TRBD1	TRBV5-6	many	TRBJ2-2	CASSQLWTGNTGELFF	TGTGCCAGCAGCCAATTATGGACAGGGAACACCGGGGAGCTGTTTTTT
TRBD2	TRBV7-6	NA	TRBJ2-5	CASSSGLGGETQYF	TGTGCCAGCAGCTCTGGACTAGGTGGTGAGACCCAGTACTTC
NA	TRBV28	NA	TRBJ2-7	CASTLEVHSSYEQYF	TGTGCCAGTACCCTGGAGGTACACAGCTCCTACGAGCAGTACTTC
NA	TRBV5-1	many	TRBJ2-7	CASSGGSGTPSYEQYF	TGCGCCAGCAGCGGTGGCTCCGGGACGCCCTCCTACGAGCAGTACTTC
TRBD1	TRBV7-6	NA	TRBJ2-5	CASSPEQGAFGETQYF	TGTGCCAGCAGCCCGGAACAGGGGGCCTTTGGAGAGACCCAGTACTTC
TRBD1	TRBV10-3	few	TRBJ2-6	CAISDWTGGLGANVLTF	TGTGCCATCAGTGATTGGACAGGGGGTTTGGGGGCCAACGTCCTGACTTTC
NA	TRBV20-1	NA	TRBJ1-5	CSAWSRQLGDQPQHF	TGCAGTGCCTGGAGCCGACAATTGGGAGATCAGCCCCAGCATTTT
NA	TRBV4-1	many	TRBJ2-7	CASSQGFSGAYEQYF	TGCGCCAGCAGCCAAGGTTTCTCAGGAGCCTACGAGCAGTACTTC
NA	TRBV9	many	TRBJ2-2	CASSTPLSGTGELFF	TGTGCCAGCAGCACCCCTCTTTCGGGGACCGGGGAGCTGTTTTTT
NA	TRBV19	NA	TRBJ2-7	CASSIRVGIYEQYF	TGTGCCAGTAGTATACGCGTGGGGATCTACGAGCAGTACTTC